This paragraph reports one TCR beta chain. No cognate antigen has been identified for it. Qualities for individual bases were not recorded, and no much larger clone is one base off. These data belong to a study of blood T cell repertoires in COVID-19 (dated by TCRdb to about 2020). Study-wide context: Samples covering the acute and convalescent phases of COVID-19 were provided by collaborators in the United States, Italy and Spain. The prospective study material was composed of cDNA or gDNA derived from T cells, B-cell-depleted T cells, or PBMCs. The dataset comprised deeply sampled blood TCRbeta repertoires from subjects exposed to, actively infected with, or recovered from COVID-19. The repertoires were made available in a free public database intended to serve as a resource for research on the immune response to SARS-CoV-2. Samples were obtained from the ongoing ImmuneRACE study (first 160 participants) and from about 1,300 subjects provided by 6 global collaborators. The sample metadata nearly always contained a de-identified subject ID, COVID-19 status, age in years and sex. HLA class I and class II types, where available, came from metadata supplied by the sample provider rather than from assay-based typing.

Participants in the prospective study were aged roughly 18 to 95 years, lived in under 30 United States geographic areas, and enrolled through a virtual design. Cohort assignment in the prospective study relied on participant-reported clinical history from a screening survey and a study questionnaire. For ImmuneRACE Cohort 3, a participant was defined as recovered based on two consecutive negative NP/OP PCR tests, clearance by a healthcare professional, or resolution of symptoms. Each participant in the prospective study had whole blood, serum and a nasopharyngeal or oropharyngeal swab collected by mobile phlebotomists. Prospective study participants could optionally give additional blood draws and questionnaires over a roughly two-month period. Before DNA extraction, blood samples from the prospective study were shipped at room temperature or frozen. What the research found in general, with its limitations: The quantity of clinical and demographic metadata differed by source and by participant and was supplied without curation.

TCRbeta CDR3 regions were amplified from genomic DNA by means of the immunoSEQ Assay, a bias-controlled multiplex PCR. Under the source paper's analysis protocol: The number of nucleated cells in each sample was estimated from the amplification of reference gene primers within the assay. To quantify the absolute abundance of each unique TCRbeta CDR3 rearrangement, sequence reads were collapsed and filtered. For each sample, productive Simpson clonality was calculated as the square root of Simpson's diversity index over productive rearrangements. As stored in TCRdb, this immuneACCESS dataset retains in-frame rearrangements with V and J assigned. A fraction of the clones does not appear; measured against another copy, unresolved V genes explain less than half of the discrepancy, and the remainder lacks a known reason. For V, J and clone size, that table is used; D and trimming come from the DNA. The table for this sample lists fewer than 400,000 clones; roughly 86% of them were counted only once. The ten largest clones take up 8% to 9% of the sample.

At the junction V is shortened by 6 bases and J by 4 bases, with 9 bases in between. CDR1 is given as SNHLY and CDR2 as FYNNEI, both from the germline V gene. From cysteine to phenylalanine, the CDR3 is 12 amino acids long. Only the CDR3 portion is preserved as DNA: 36 bases, with reading frame beginning at the first base. Sample: PBMCs or T cells enriched from blood (not recorded which). Recombination linked TRBV2 to TRBJ1-2, with the D gene not confidently named. The TCR originated in a woman in her late teens or twenties who had recovered from COVID-19. CDR3 protein: CASRQYTYGYTF. The bases are TGTGCCAGCAGACAGTACACCTATGGCTACACCTTC.